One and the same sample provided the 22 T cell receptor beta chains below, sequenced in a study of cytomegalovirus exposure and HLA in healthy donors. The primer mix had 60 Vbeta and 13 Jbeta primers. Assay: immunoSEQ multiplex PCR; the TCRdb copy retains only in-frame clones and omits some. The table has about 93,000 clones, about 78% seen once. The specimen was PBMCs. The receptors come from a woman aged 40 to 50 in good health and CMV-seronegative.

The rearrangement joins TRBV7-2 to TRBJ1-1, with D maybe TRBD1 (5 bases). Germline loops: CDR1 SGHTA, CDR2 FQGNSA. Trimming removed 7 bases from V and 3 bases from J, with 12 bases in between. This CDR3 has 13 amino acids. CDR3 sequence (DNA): TGTGCCAGCACGACAGAGGTATACACTGAAGCTTTCTTT. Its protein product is CASTTEVYTEAFF.

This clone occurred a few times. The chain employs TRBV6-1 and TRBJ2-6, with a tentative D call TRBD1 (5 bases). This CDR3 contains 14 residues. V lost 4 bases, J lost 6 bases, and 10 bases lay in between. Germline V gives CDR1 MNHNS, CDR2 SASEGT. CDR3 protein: CASSVQGVANVLTF. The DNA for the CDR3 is TGTGCCAGCAGTGTGCAGGGTGTGGCCAACGTCCTGACTTTC.

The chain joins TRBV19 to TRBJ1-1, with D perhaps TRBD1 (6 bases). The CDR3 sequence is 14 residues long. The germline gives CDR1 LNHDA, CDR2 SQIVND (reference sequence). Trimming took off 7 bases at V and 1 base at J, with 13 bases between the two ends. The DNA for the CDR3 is TGTGCCAGTACACACCGGGACACGAACACTGAAGCTTTCTTT. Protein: CASTHRDTNTEAFF.

The CDR3 sequence is CASSPGQLLSSGANVLTF. The CDR3 nucleotides are TGCGCCAGCAGCCCGGGACAGCTCTTAAGCTCTGGGGCCAACGTCCTGACTTTC. The rearrangement links TRBV5-1 to TRBJ2-6; the match to TRBD1 covers 7 bases. Per germline, CDR1 SGHRS and CDR2 YFSETQ. The CDR3 has 18 residues. V was pared by 4 bases and J by 0 bases, with 10 bases of the junction left unmatched.

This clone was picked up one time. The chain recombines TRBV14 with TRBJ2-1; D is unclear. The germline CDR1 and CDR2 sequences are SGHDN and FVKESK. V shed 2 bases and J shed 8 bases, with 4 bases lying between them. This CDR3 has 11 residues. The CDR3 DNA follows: TGTGCCAGCAGCCAAACATATGAGCAGTTCTTC. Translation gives CASSQTYEQFF.

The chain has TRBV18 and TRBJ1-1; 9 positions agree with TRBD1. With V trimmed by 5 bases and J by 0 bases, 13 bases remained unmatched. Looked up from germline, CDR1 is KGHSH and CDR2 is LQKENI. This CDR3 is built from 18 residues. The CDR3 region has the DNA TGTGCCAGCTCAAAATCCCCGGGACAGGGTTTTATGAACACTGAAGCTTTCTTT. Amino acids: CASSKSPGQGFMNTEAFF.

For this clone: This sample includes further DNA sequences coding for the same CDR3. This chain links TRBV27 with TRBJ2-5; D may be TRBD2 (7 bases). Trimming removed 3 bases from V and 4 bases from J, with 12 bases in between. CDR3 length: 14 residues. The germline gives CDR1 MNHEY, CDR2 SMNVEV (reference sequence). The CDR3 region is CASSFNGGRETQYF. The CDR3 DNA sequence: TGTGCCAGCAGTTTTAACGGGGGGCGAGAGACCCAGTACTTC.

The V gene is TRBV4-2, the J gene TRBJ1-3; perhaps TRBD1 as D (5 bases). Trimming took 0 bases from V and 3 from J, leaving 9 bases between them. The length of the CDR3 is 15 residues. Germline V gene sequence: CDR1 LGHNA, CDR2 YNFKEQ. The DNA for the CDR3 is TGTGCCAGCAGCCAAGATGGGACTGTTGGAAACACCATATATTTT. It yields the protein CASSQDGTVGNTIYF.

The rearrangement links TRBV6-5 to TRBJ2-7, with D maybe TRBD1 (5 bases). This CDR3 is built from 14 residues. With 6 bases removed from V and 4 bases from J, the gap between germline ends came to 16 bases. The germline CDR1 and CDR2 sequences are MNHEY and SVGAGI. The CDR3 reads CASRRLWGPYEQYF. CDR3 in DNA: TGTGCCAGCAGGCGACTTTGGGGCCCTTACGAGCAGTACTTC.

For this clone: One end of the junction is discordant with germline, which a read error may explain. The CDR3 DNA follows: TGTGCCAGCAGCTTGGGGGTAGAGGACAGCGGTCTGGCTTTC. Amino acid sequence: CASSLGVEDSGLAF. V gene TRBV5-4 combines with J gene TRBJ2-6; TRBD1 might be the D (6 bases). The CDR3 has 14 residues. Germline-derived CDR1 and CDR2 are SGHNT and YYREEE (reference sequence).

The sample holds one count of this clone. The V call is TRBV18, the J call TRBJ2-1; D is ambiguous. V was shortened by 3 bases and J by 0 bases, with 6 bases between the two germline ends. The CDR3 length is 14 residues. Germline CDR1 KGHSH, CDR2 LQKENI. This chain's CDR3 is CASSPSSSYNEQFF. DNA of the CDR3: TGTGCCAGCTCACCTTCCAGCTCCTACAATGAGCAGTTCTTC.

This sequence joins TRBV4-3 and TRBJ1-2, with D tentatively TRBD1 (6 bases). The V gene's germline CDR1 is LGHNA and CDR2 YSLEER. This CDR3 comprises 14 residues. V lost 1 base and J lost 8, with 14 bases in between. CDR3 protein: CASSQVGRGSGYTF. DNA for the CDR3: TGCGCCAGCAGCCAAGTTGGGAGGGGGAGCGGCTACACCTTC.

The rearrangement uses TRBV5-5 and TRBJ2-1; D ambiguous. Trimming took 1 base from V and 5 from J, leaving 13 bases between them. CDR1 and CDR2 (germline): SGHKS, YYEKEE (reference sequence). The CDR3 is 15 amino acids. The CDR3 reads CASSLSALLNNEQFF. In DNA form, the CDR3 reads TGTGCCAGCAGCTTGAGCGCCTTACTCAACAATGAGCAGTTCTTC.

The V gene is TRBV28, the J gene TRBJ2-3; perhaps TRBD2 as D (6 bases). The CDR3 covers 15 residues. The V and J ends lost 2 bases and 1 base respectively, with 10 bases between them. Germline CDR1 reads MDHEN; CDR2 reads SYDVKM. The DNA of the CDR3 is TGTGCCAGCAGTTTAAGCAGGAGGGGCACAGATACGCAGTATTTT. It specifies CASSLSRRGTDTQYF.

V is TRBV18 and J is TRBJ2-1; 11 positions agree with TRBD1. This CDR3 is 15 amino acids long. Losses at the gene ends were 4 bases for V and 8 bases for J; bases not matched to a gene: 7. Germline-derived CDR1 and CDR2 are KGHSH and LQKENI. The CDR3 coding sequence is TGTGCCAGCTCACGACGGGACAGGGGGAGCGATGAGCAGTTCTTC. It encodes CASSRRDRGSDEQFF.

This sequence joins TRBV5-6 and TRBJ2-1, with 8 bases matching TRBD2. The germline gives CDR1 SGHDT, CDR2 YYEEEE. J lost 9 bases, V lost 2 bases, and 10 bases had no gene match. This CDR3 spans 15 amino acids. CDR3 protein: CASSFRQREIGEQFF. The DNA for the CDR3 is TGTGCCAGCAGCTTCAGGCAGCGGGAGATTGGTGAGCAGTTCTTC. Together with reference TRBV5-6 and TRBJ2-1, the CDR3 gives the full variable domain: DAGVTQSPTHLIKTRGQQVTLRCSPKSGHDTVSWYQQALGQGPQFIFQYYEEEERQRGNFPDRFSGHQFPNYSSELNVNALLLGDSALYLCASSFRQREIGEQFFGPGTRLTVL.

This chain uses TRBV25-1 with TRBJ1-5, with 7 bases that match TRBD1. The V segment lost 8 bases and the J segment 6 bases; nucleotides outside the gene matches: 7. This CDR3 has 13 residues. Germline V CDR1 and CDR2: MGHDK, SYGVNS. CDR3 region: CASRTGVSQPQHF. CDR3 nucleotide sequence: TGTGCCAGCCGAACAGGGGTGAGTCAGCCCCAGCATTTT. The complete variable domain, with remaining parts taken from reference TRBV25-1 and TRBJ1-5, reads EADIYQTPRYLVIGTGKKITLECSQTMGHDKMYWYQQDPGMELHLIHYSYGVNSTEKGDLSSESTVSRIRTEHFPLTLESARPSHTSQYLCASRTGVSQPQHFGDGTRLSIL.

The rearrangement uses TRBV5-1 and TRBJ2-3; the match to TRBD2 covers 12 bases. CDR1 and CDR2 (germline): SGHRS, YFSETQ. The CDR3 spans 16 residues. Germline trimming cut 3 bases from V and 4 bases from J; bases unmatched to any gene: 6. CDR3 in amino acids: CASSSSSSGRADTQYF. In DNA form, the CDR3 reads TGCGCCAGCAGCTCCTCTTCTAGCGGGAGGGCAGATACGCAGTATTTT.

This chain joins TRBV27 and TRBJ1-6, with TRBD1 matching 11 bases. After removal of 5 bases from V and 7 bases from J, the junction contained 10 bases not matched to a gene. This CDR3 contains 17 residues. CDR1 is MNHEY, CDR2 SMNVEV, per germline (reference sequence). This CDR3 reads CASSRVGQGARNSPLHF. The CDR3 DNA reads TGTGCCAGCAGTCGAGTTGGACAGGGGGCCCGGAATTCACCCCTCCACTTT.

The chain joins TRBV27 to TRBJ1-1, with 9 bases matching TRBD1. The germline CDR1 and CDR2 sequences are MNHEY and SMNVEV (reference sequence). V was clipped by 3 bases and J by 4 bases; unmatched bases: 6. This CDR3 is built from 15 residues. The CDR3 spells CASSFRGTGSTEAFF. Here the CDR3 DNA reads TGTGCCAGCAGTTTCAGGGGGACAGGGAGCACTGAAGCTTTCTTT.

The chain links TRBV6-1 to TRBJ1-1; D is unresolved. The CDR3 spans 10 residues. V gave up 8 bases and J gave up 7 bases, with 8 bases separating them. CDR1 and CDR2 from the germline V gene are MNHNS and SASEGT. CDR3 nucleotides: TGTGCCAGCGACCACAGTGAAGCTTTCTTT. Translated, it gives CASDHSEAFF.

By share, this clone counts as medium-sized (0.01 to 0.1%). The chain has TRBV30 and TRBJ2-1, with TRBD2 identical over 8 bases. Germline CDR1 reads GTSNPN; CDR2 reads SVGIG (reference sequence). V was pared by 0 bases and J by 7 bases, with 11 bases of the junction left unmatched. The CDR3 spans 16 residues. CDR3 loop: CAWSVGLAGEGNEQFF. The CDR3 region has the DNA TGTGCCTGGAGTGTGGGGCTAGCGGGCGAGGGGAATGAGCAGTTCTTC.